A selection of T cell receptor beta chains follows, all from one sample in a study of blood T cell repertoires in COVID-19. The table came from immunoSEQ multiplex PCR; TCRdb's copy has only in-frame clones and leaves some out. The table lists about 310,000 clones, about nine tenths of them singletons. Sequenced sample: PBMCs or T cells enriched from blood (not recorded which). These receptors all come from a young woman who had recovered from COVID-19. Both conserved end residues are part of each CDR3. The D gene is left open where the match is weak. Clone size is stated in some rows and not others, as once, few, many or a class when expanded.

>-|TRBD1|TRBV19|TRBJ1-5
TGTGCCACTACAGTATCCGGGACAGGGAATCAGCCCCAGCATTTT
CATTVSGTGNQPQHF
>-|-|TRBV11-3|TRBJ2-2
TGTGCCAGCAGCTTATGGACAGACACCGGGGAGCTGTTTTTT
CASSLWTDTGELFF
>once|TRBD1|TRBV28|TRBJ2-5
TGTGCCAGCAGTTTCGACAGGGGGCTGGAAGAGACCCAGTACTTC
CASSFDRGLEETQYF
>-|-|TRBV6-1|TRBJ1-3
TGTGCCAGCAGTGAAAGCGGCCATATTCTTGGAAACACCATATATTTT
CASSESGHILGNTIYF
>-|-|TRBV23-1|TRBJ2-7
TGCGCCAGCAGTCTTAACCCCCGGACTGATAGATCCTACGAGCAGTACTTC
CASSLNPRTDRSYEQYF
>-|TRBD1|TRBV7-2|TRBJ2-1
TGTGCCAGCACCAGGACAGGACGCTACAATGAGCAGTTCTTC
CASTRTGRYNEQFF
>-|TRBD1|TRBV10-3|TRBJ1-2
TGTGCCAGCAACACGGGACAGGGGGAGGACTATGGCTACACCTTC
CASNTGQGEDYGYTF
>-|TRBD2|TRBV9|TRBJ2-2
TGTGCCAGCAGCGTAGTAGGGCGACTAGCGGGGGGTTCGCTCGGCGGGGAGCTGTTTTTT
CASSVVGRLAGGSLGGELFF
>-|-|TRBV3-1/TRBV3-2|TRBJ2-2
TGTGCCAGCAGCCAAGACGAACAGATCACCGGGGAGCTGTTTTTT
CASSQDEQITGELFF
>-|TRBD1|TRBV28|TRBJ2-5
TGTGCCAGCAGTTCCCCGGCGGGACAGGGAGAGACCCAGTACTTC
CASSSPAGQGETQYF
>-|-|TRBV11-3|TRBJ2-2
TGTGCCAGCAGCTTAGGACGGGTCGGGGAGCTGTTTTTT
CASSLGRVGELFF
>-|TRBD1|TRBV4-3|TRBJ2-5
TGCGCCAGCAGCCAGGCGACAGGGTTCCAAGAGACCCAGTACTTC
CASSQATGFQETQYF
>-|TRBD2|TRBV11-2|TRBJ2-1
TGTGCCAGCAGCATGGGGACGGGACTAGTGGCGGGTGAGCAGTTCTTC
CASSMGTGLVAGEQFF
>-|TRBD2|TRBV9|TRBJ2-3
TGTGCCAGCAGCGTAGCCGCCGCGACTAGCGGGAGAACCGCTAGCACAGATACGCAGTATTTT
CASSVAAATSGRTASTDTQYF
>-|TRBD1|TRBV25-1|TRBJ2-5
TGTGCCAGCAGTGAAGGGACAGGGTATTTGGAGACCCAGTACTTC
CASSEGTGYLETQYF
>-|TRBD2|TRBV9|TRBJ2-1
TGTGCCAGCAGCGTAGCTGGGGACTACTACAATGAGCAGTTCTTC
CASSVAGDYYNEQFF